This is a list of T cell receptor beta chains from one sample in a study of blood T cells in healthy people across ages. TCRdb re-called the 5' RACE reads through MiXCR, storing one row per CDR3 protein. Here the sample spans some 700,000 distinct CDR3 sequences, about 24% being singletons. The sequencing input was blood. All receptors derive from a man between 65 and 85 years old in good health. Each CDR3 is given with its conserved first and last residue. A D gene is named only where the DNA matches it firmly. Only part of the rows carry a size: once, few, many, or a class if the clone is expanded.

few,TRBD2,TRBJ2-1,TRBV11-1,TGTGCCAGCAGCTCTCTAGCGGGCCGCTACAATGAGCAGTTCTTC,CASSSLAGRYNEQFF
many,-,TRBJ1-2,TRBV6-5,TGTGCCAGCAGTAAAGGAGGGAGGGACGGCTACACCTTC,CASSKGGRDGYTF
few,-,TRBJ2-7,TRBV2,TGTGCCAGCATTGGCAGAACCTACGAGCAGCACTTC,CASIGRTYEQHF
-,-,TRBJ1-6,TRBV6-5,TGTGCCAGCAGTTTTTGGGACACCTCTAATTCACCCCTCCACTTT,CASSFWDTSNSPLHF
-,-,TRBJ1-1,TRBV11-2,TGTGCCAGCAGTACAGGGATATGGAACACTGAAGCTTTCTTT,CASSTGIWNTEAFF
-,-,TRBJ1-2,TRBV12-3/TRBV12-4,TGTGCCAGCAGTTTAGTGGGGGGAGGGTCGGGGGGCTACACCTTC,CASSLVGGGSGGYTF
few,-,TRBJ1-1,TRBV7-8,TGTGCCAGCACCCTAGCGGGGAACACTGAAGCTTTCTTT,CASTLAGNTEAFF
few,TRBD1,TRBJ2-5,TRBV9,TGTGCCAGCAGCGTCGGGCAGGGGGCCTTTGGGACCCAGTACTTC,CASSVGQGAFGTQYF
once,-,TRBJ2-7,TRBV3-1,TGTGCCAGCAGCCAAGATTTGGAGGGGGGGCCTTACGGGCAGTACTTC,CASSQDLEGGPYGQYF
few,TRBD1,TRBJ1-1,TRBV20-1,TGCAGTGCTATGGACAGGACGAACACTGAAGCTTTCTTT,CSAMDRTNTEAFF
-,-,TRBJ1-5,TRBV6-6,TGTGCCAGCAGTTACTCGCGAGGGAGGTACAATCAGCCCCAGCATTTT,CASSYSRGRYNQPQHF
few,-,TRBJ2-7,TRBV3-1,TGTGCCAGCAGCCAAGTCACGTCCTACGAGCAGTACTTC,CASSQVTSYEQYF
-,TRBD2,TRBJ2-7,TRBV20-1,TGCAGTGCTAGTGGGCTAGCGGGGGGTTCCTACGAGCAGTACTTC,CSASGLAGGSYEQYF
few,-,TRBJ2-7,TRBV20-1,TGCAGTGCTAGAGAGAACAGGATCGAGCAGTACTTC,CSARENRIEQYF
-,-,TRBJ1-1,TRBV19,TGTGCCAATAGTATTTGGGCAGACAACACTGAAGCTTTCTTT,CANSIWADNTEAFF
few,TRBD2,TRBJ2-1,TRBV7-2,TGTGCCAGCAGCTTAGACAGGACTAGATACAATGAGCAGTTCTTC,CASSLDRTRYNEQFF
-,-,TRBJ2-5,TRBV29-1,TGCAGCGTTGTCACCTTAGGGGAGACCCAGTACTTC,CSVVTLGETQYF
few,TRBD2,TRBJ2-3,TRBV5-1,TGCGCCAGCAGCTTTGCGGGAGTGGGTTTAGATACGCAGTATTTT,CASSFAGVGLDTQYF
-,-,TRBJ1-6,TRBV7-2,TGTGCCAGCAGCCCCCCGACCTATAATTCACCCCTCCACTTT,CASSPPTYNSPLHF
-,-,TRBJ1-1,TRBV12-3/TRBV12-4,TGCGCCAGCAGTTTAGGCAGGGGAAATGAAGCTTTCTTT,CASSLGRGNEAFF
few,-,TRBJ2-3,TRBV12-3/TRBV12-4,TGTGCCAGCAGGCTCTCGACTAGCACAGATACGCAGTATTTT,CASRLSTSTDTQYF
few,TRBD1,TRBJ1-2,TRBV29-1,TGCAGCGGCGACGTCCGGGACAGAGGTGGCTACACCTTC,CSGDVRDRGGYTF
-,-,TRBJ1-4,TRBV6-2/TRBV6-3,TGTGCCAGCAGTTGGCGGTCAACGGATAAAAATGAAAAACTGTTTTTT,CASSWRSTDKNEKLFF
few,-,TRBJ2-3,TRBV10-3,TGTGCCATCAGGGCGAGCGGGTACACAGATGCGCAGTATTTT,CAIRASGYTDAQYF
-,TRBD1,TRBJ2-3,TRBV19,TGTCCCAGTAGTATCCCGACAGGGCGTAGCGATACGCAGTATTTT,CPSSIPTGRSDTQYF
-,-,TRBJ1-5,TRBV6-5,TGTGCCAGCAGTTACTCGGTGAATCAGCCCCAGCATTTT,CASSYSVNQPQHF
-,-,TRBJ1-5,TRBV20-1,TGCAGTGCTAGACGGGGACAACCCAATCAGCCCCAGCATTTT,CSARRGQPNQPQHF
-,TRBD2,TRBJ2-3,TRBV14,TGTGCCAGCAGCCATCCTAGCGGGAAGGATACGCGGTATTTT,CASSHPSGKDTRYF
-,-,TRBJ2-3,TRBV12-3/TRBV12-4,TGTGCCAGCAAATTAGGCAAGAGAGCAGATGTGGAGTATTTT,CASKLGKRADVEYF
few,-,TRBJ2-1,TRBV3-1,TGTGCCAGCAGCCAGCCGGGACGGCACAACAATGAGCAGTTCTTC,CASSQPGRHNNEQFF
few,-,TRBJ2-4,TRBV28,TGTGCCAGCAGTTCCCGAGAACCTAAAAACATTCAGTACTTC,CASSSREPKNIQYF
few,TRBD1,TRBJ2-5,TRBV12-3/TRBV12-4,TGTGCCAGCCGACAGGGGGCTGAGACCCAGTACTTC,CASRQGAETQYF
-,TRBD2,TRBJ2-1,TRBV9,TGTGCCAGCAGCGTAGCCCCGACTAGCGGCTACAATGAGCAGTTCTTC,CASSVAPTSGYNEQFF
-,-,TRBJ2-3,TRBV29-1,TGCAGCGTGGACGGGGTTGGGGGTGATACGCAGTATTTT,CSVDGVGGDTQYF
-,-,TRBJ2-1,TRBV4-1,TGCGCCAGCAGCCAAGATATCGGGGGTTGGAATGAGCAGTTCTTC,CASSQDIGGWNEQFF
few,-,TRBJ2-2,TRBV12-3/TRBV12-4,TGTGCCAGCAGTTTAGTCACTGGGGTGGGCGGGGAGCTGTTTTTT,CASSLVTGVGGELFF
-,-,TRBJ1-1,TRBV11-2,TGTGCCAGCAGCAGACTGGCAGGGAGCAACACTGAAGCTTTCTTT,CASSRLAGSNTEAFF
-,TRBD2,TRBJ2-1,TRBV20-1,TGCAGTGCTACCGGAAGCGGGATACAGCAATCGGATGGGCAGTTCTTC,CSATGSGIQQSDGQFF
few,-,TRBJ1-2,TRBV11-2,TGTGCCAGCAGCATAGGTGGTGGCTACACCTTC,CASSIGGGYTF
-,TRBD2,TRBJ2-1,TRBV12-3/TRBV12-4,TGTGCCAGCAGCCGGGGACTAGCGGGGAGCAATGAGCAGTTCTTC,CASSRGLAGSNEQFF
once,TRBD1,TRBJ1-4,TRBV20-1,TGCAGTGCTGTGACAGGGTCCAATGAAAAACTGTTTTTT,CSAVTGSNEKLFF
few,TRBD2,TRBJ2-1,TRBV20-1,TGCAGTGCTGGGGACGGGACTAGGAGTGTGGATGAGCAGTTCTTC,CSAGDGTRSVDEQFF
few,-,TRBJ1-1,TRBV7-9,TGTGCCAGCAGCTTAGGGATGGGAGGCTTGGAAGCTTTCTTT,CASSLGMGGLEAFF
-,TRBD2,TRBJ2-1,TRBV5-1,TGCGCCAGCAGCTTACCCCGTAGCGGGGTTAATGAGCAGTTCTTC,CASSLPRSGVNEQFF
-,-,TRBJ2-1,TRBV11-1,TGTGCCAGCAGCCAACAGGTGATGAACATCAATGAGCAGTTCTTC,CASSQQVMNINEQFF
few,-,TRBJ1-1,TRBV19,TGTGCCAGTAGAGGCGGAAGCGGCACTGAAGCTTTCTTT,CASRGGSGTEAFF
-,-,TRBJ1-2,TRBV12-3/TRBV12-4,TGTGCCAGCAGACCACAGCTACGGGATGGCTACACCTTC,CASRPQLRDGYTF
-,-,TRBJ1-2,TRBV29-1,TGCAGCCTGAAGGGGAGTGGTGGCTACACCTTC,CSLKGSGGYTF
few,-,TRBJ2-1,TRBV5-6,TGTGCCAGCAGCTTGGTCGTGGGACCCGACAGGAATGAGCAGTTCTTC,CASSLVVGPDRNEQFF
few,-,TRBJ2-3,TRBV20-1,TGCAGTGCTAGTAAGGGACATCATACAGATACGCAGTATTTT,CSASKGHHTDTQYF
few,TRBD1,TRBJ1-3,TRBV6-5,TGTGCCAGCAGTCGGGGACAGCCAGGAAACACCATATATTTT,CASSRGQPGNTIYF
few,-,TRBJ2-5,TRBV12-5,TGTGCTAGTGGTCTACCAGTTTTGGGGACCCAGTACTTC,CASGLPVLGTQYF
few,-,TRBJ2-4,TRBV3-1,TGTGCCAGCAGCCAAGATGGCAGTTTTCCCAAAAACATTCAGTACTTC,CASSQDGSFPKNIQYF
many,-,TRBJ1-4,TRBV15,TGTGCCACCAGCAGTGGGGCAACTAATGAAAAACTGTTTTTT,CATSSGATNEKLFF
many,-,TRBJ1-1,TRBV29-1,TGCAGCGTTGAAGGGGGTTCGTACACTGAAGCTTTCTTT,CSVEGGSYTEAFF
many,-,TRBJ2-4,TRBV5-1,TGCGCCAGCAGCTTGGAGTTAGGCCGGGACATAAACATTCAGTACTTC,CASSLELGRDINIQYF
-,TRBD2,TRBJ2-1,TRBV13,TGTGCCAGCAGACACTCCTCGGGAGGCTCGGGCAATGAGCAGTTCTTC,CASRHSSGGSGNEQFF